This T cell receptor (beta chain) was identified during a study of T-cell memory formation after mild COVID-19. The study, taken as a whole, reports: The study detected some responding clones in pre-infection memory, suggesting cross-reactive memory joined.

V lost 3 bases and J lost 4, with 16 bases in between. The CDR3 runs 15 residues. Germline CDR1 and CDR2: SGHRS and YFSETQ. Researchers used 5'RACE with constant-segment primers to make TCR alpha and TCR beta cDNA libraries that carry sample barcodes and UMIs. TCRdb recomputed calls from the 5' RACE reads with MiXCR, one row per CDR3 protein. Of 150,000 to 200,000 distinct CDR3 sequences listed, 9.5% to 13% are singletons. With respect to this clonotype: The antigen remains undetermined.

The TCR was taken from a man between 18 and 29 years old who had mild COVID-19 (a few samples of this study predate the infection). Cell type and time point are not known. The sequenced sample consisted of PBMCs or a T cell subset sorted from them (not recorded which). The chain uses TRBV5-1 and TRBJ1-1; no clear D gene. The CDR3 spells CASSWDGGRATEAFF. In DNA, the CDR3 is TGCGCCAGCAGCTGGGATGGAGGGAGGGCCACTGAAGCTTTCTTT.